Below, one TCR beta chain is given with its context. V was cut by 0 bases and J by 0 bases, with 8 bases left in between. Germline loops: CDR1 MRHNA, CDR2 SNTAGT. The CDR3 extends over 16 amino acids. The sample comes from a study of blood T cell repertoires in COVID-19. Study context: The origin of the acute and convalescent COVID-19 samples was the United States, Italy and Spain. PBMCs, B-cell-depleted T cells, or T cells were the source of the cDNA or gDNA that made up the material.

Original handling: Reference gene primers were amplified, and this amplification served to estimate nucleated cell counts. Data came from immunoSEQ multiplex PCR; TCRdb stores just in-frame clones and leaves some out. From that table come the V and J calls and clone size; the DNA was used to work out D and trimming. The data hold just over 150,000 clones, with 92% observed a single time. The chain has TRBV6-4 and TRBJ2-2; D is possibly TRBD1 (5 bases). Sequences were obtained from peripheral blood. The receptor's source is a man aged 30-40 years with COVID-19, enrolled during active disease. Written as DNA, the CDR3 is TGTGCCAGCAGTGACTCAGGGGTCTCGAACACCGGGGAGCTGTTTTTT. Encoded protein: CASSDSGVSNTGELFF.